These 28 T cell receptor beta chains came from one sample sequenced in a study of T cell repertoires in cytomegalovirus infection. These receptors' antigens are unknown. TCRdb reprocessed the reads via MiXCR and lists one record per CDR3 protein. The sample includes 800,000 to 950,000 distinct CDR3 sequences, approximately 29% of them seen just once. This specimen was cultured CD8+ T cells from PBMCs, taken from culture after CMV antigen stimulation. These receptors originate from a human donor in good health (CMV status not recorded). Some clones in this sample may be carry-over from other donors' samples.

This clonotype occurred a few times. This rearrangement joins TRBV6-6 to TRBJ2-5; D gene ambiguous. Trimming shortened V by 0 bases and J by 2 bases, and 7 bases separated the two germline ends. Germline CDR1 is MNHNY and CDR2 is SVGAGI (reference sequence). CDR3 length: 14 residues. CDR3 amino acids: CASSYSRWQETQYF. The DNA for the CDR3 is TGTGCCAGCAGTTACTCGCGGTGGCAAGAGACCCAGTACTTC.

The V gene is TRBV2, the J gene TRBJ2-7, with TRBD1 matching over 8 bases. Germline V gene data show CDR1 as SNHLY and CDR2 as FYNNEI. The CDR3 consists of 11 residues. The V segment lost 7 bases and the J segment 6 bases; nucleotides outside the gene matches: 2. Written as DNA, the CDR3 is TGTGCCAGCATGGACAGGGTCGAGCAGTACGTC. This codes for CASMDRVEQYV.

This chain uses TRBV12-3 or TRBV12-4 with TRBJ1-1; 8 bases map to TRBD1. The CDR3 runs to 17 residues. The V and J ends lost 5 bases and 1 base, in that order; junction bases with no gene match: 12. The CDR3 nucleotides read TGTGCCAGCAGTCTCAGGGGGCAGGGAGGAGAGAACACTGAAGCTTTCTTT. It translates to CASSLRGQGGENTEAFF.

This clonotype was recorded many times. This CDR3 is CASSYRPSGANVLTF. The CDR3 nucleotides are TGTGCCAGCAGCTACCGTCCCTCTGGGGCCAACGTCCTGACTTTC. The rearrangement uses TRBV7-2 and TRBJ2-6; no reliable D call. Germline V gene sequence: CDR1 SGHTA, CDR2 FQGNSA. V was cut by 4 bases and J by 0 bases, with 7 bases left in between. The CDR3 sequence is 15 residues long. Full variable domain (rest looked up from reference TRBV7-2 and TRBJ2-6): GAGVSQSPSNKVTEKGKDVELRCDPISGHTALYWYRQSLGQGLEFLIYFQGNSAPDKSGLPSDRFSAERTGGSVSTLTIQRTQQEDSAVYLCASSYRPSGANVLTFGAGSRLTVL.

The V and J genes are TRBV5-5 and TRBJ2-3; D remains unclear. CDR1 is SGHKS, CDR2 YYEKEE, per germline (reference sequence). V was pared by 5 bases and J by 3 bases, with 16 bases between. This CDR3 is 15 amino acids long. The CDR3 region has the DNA TGTGCCAGCAGTGAGACGGCCTTTGGAACAGATACGCAGTATTTT. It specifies CASSETAFGTDTQYF.

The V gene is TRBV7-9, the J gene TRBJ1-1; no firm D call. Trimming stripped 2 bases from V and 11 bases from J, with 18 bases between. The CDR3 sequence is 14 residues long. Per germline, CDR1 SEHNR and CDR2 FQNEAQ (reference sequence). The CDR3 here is CASSLIKVGLGAFF. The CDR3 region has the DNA TGTGCCAGCAGCTTAATTAAGGTTGGGCTTGGGGCTTTCTTT.

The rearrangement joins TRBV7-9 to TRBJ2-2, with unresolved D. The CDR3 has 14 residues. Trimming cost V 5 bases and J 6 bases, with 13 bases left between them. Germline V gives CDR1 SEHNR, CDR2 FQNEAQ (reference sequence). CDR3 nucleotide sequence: TGTGCCAGCAGCCTTACATTTGGTTCCGGGGAGCTGTTTTTT. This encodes CASSLTFGSGELFF.

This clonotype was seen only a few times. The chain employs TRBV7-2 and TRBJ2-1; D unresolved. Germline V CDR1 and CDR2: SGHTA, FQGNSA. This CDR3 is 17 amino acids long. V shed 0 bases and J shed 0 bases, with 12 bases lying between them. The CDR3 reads CASSLALGAISYNEQFF. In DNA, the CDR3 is TGTGCCAGCAGCTTAGCGCTGGGCGCTATCTCCTACAATGAGCAGTTCTTC. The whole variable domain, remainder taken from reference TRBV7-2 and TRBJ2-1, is GAGVSQSPSNKVTEKGKDVELRCDPISGHTALYWYRQSLGQGLEFLIYFQGNSAPDKSGLPSDRFSAERTGGSVSTLTIQRTQQEDSAVYLCASSLALGAISYNEQFFGPGTRLTVL.

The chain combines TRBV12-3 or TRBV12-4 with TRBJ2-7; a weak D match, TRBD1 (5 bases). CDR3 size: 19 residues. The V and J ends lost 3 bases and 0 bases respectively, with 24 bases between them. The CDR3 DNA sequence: TGTGCCAGCAGTTTTTTCACCACAGGCCGGGCCCGACACTCCTACGAGCAGTACTTC. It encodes CASSFFTTGRARHSYEQYF.

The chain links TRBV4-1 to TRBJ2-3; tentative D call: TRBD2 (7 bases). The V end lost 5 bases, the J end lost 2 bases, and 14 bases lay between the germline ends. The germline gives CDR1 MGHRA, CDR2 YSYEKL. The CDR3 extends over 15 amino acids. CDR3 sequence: CASSSHGGLTDTQYF. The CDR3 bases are TGCGCCAGCAGCTCGCACGGGGGGCTCACAGATACGCAGTATTTT.

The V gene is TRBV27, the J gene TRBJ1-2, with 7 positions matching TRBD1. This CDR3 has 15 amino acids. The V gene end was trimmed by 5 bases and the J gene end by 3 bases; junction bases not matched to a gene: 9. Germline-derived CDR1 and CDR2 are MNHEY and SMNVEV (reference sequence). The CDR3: CASSPRTGTDYGYTF. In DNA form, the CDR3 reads TGTGCCAGCAGTCCCCGCACCGGGACAGACTATGGCTACACCTTC.

The CDR3: CASSNYYGYTF. The CDR3 DNA is TGTGCCAGTAGCAACTACTATGGCTACACCTTC. The V call is TRBV19, the J call TRBJ1-2; D is ambiguous. CDR1 and CDR2 (germline): LNHDA, SQIVND (reference sequence). The CDR3 runs 11 residues. With 6 bases removed from V and 3 bases from J, the gap between germline ends came to 5 bases.

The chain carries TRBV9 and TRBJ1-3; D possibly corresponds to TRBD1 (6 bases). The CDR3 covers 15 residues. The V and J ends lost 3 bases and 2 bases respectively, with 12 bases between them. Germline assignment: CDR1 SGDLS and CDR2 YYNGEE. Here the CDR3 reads CASSDREFTGNTIYF. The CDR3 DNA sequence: TGTGCCAGCAGCGACAGGGAATTCACTGGAAACACCATATATTTT.

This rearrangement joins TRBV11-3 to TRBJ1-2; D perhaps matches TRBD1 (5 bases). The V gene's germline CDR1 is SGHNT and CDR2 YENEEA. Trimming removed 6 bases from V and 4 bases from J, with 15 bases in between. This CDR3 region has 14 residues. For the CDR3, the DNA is TGTGCCAGCAGATTCCCCGGGACCACCTATGGCTACACCTTC. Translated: CASRFPGTTYGYTF.

Written as DNA, the CDR3 is TGTGCCAGCAGCCAATACAGGGCGACCACTGAAGCTTTCTTT. Amino acids: CASSQYRATTEAFF. This sequence joins TRBV14 and TRBJ1-1, with D perhaps matching TRBD1 (6 bases). Trimming removed 2 bases from V and 4 bases from J, with 11 bases in between. Germline V gene sequence: CDR1 SGHDN, CDR2 FVKESK. This CDR3 contains 14 residues. Combining the CDR3 with reference TRBV14 and TRBJ1-1 gives the whole variable domain EAGVTQFPSHSVIEKGQTVTLRCDPISGHDNLYWYRRVMGKEIKFLLHFVKESKQDESGMPNNRFLAERTGGTYSTLKVQPAELEDSGVYFCASSQYRATTEAFFGQGTRLTVV.

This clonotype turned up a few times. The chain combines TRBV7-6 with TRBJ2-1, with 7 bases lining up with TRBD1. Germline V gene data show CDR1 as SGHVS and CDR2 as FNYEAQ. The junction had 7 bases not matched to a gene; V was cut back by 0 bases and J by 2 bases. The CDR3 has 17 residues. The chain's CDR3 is CASSLAARDSTYNEQFF. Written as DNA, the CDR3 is TGTGCCAGCAGCTTAGCAGCTAGGGACAGTACCTACAATGAGCAGTTCTTC.

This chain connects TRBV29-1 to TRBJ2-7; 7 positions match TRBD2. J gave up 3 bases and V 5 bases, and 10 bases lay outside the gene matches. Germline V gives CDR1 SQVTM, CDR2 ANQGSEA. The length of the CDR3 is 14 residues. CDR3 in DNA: TGCAGCGTTCCACGTGGCGGGGGAAACTACGAGCAGTACTTC. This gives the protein CSVPRGGGNYEQYF.

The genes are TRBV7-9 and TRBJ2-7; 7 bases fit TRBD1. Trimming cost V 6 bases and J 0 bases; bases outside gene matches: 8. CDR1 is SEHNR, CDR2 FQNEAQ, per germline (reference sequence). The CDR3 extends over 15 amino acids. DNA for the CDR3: TGTGCCAGCAGTCGTTTGGGACAGAGCTCCTACGAGCAGTACTTC. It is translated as CASSRLGQSSYEQYF.

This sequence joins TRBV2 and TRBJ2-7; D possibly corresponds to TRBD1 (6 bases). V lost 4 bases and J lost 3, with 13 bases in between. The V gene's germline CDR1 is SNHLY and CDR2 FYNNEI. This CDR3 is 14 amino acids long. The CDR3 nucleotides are TGTGCCAGCAGTGGCCCAAGGGACATCTACGAGCAGTACTTC. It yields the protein CASSGPRDIYEQYF.

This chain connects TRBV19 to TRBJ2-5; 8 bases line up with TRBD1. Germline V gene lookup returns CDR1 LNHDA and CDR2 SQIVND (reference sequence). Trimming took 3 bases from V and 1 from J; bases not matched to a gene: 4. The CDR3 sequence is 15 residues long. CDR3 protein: CASSMGQEIQETQYF. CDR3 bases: TGTGCCAGTAGTATGGGACAGGAAATCCAAGAGACCCAGTACTTC.

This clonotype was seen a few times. CDR3 sequence (DNA): TGTGCCAGTCTCAAAGGCCCAGATACGCAGTATTTT. This encodes CASLKGPDTQYF. The chain has TRBV12-3 or TRBV12-4 and TRBJ2-3; D not resolved. The CDR3 spans 12 residues. Trimming took 9 bases from V and 4 from J, leaving 11 bases between them.

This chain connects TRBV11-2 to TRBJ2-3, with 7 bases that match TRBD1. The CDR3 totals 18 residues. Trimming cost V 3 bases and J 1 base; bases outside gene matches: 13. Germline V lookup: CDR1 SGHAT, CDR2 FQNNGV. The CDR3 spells CASSLSSYRGTRTDTQYF. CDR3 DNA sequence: TGTGCCAGCAGCTTGTCCTCCTACAGGGGAACCCGCACAGATACGCAGTATTTT. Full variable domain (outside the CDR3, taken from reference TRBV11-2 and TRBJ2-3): EAGVAQSPRYKIIEKRQSVAFWCNPISGHATLYWYQQILGQGPKLLIQFQNNGVVDDSQLPKDRFSAERLKGVDSTLKIQPAKLEDSAVYLCASSLSSYRGTRTDTQYFGPGTRLTVL.

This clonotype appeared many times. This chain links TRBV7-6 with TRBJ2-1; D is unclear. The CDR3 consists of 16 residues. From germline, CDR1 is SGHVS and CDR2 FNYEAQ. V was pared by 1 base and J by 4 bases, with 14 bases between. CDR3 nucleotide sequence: TGTGCCAGCAGCTTAGGGCACACCCCGACGTACAATGAGCAGTTCTTC. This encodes CASSLGHTPTYNEQFF.

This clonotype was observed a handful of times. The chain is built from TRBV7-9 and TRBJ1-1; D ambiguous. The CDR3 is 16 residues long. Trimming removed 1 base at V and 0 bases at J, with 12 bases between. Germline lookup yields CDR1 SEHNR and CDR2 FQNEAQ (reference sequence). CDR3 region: CASSLVEDPLNTEAFF. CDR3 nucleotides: TGTGCCAGCAGCTTAGTAGAGGACCCATTGAACACTGAAGCTTTCTTT.

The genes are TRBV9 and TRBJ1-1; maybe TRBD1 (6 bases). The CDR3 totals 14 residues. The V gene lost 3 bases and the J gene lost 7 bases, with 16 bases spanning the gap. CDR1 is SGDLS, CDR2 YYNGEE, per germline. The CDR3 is CASSAQGNQIEAFF. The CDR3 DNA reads TGTGCCAGCAGCGCTCAGGGGAACCAAATTGAAGCTTTCTTT.

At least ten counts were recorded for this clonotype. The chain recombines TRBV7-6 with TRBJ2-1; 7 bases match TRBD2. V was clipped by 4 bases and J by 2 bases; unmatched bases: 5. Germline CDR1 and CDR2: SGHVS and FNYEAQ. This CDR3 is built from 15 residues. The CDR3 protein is CASSSLAVTYNEQFF. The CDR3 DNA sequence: TGTGCCAGCAGCTCCCTAGCGGTCACCTACAATGAGCAGTTCTTC.

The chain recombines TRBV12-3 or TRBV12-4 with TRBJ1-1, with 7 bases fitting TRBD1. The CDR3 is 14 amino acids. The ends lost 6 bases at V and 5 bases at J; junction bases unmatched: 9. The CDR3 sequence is CASSRTGVFTEAFF. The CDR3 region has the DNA TGTGCCAGCAGCCGAACAGGGGTGTTTACTGAAGCTTTCTTT.

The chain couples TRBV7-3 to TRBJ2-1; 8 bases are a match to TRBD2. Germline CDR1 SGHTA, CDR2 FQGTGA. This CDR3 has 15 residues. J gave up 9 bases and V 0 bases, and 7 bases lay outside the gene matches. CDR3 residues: CASSLTRGGRVEQFF. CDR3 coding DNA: TGTGCCAGCAGCTTAACCCGGGGGGGCCGAGTTGAGCAGTTCTTC.